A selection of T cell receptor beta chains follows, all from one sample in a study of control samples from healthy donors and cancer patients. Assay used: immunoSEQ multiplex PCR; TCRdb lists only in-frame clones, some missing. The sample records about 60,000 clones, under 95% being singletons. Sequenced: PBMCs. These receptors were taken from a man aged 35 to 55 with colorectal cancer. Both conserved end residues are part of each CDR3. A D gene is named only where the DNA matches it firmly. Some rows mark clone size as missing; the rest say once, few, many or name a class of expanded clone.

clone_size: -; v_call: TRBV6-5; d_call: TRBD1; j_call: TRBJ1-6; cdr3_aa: CASTPRRQGNSPLHF; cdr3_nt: TGTGCCAGCACCCCACGGAGACAGGGGAATTCACCCCTCCACTTT
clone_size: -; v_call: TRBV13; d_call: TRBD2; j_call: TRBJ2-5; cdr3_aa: CASSLVPSGGARETQYF; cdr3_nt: TGTGCCAGCAGCTTAGTGCCTAGCGGGGGGGCCCGGGAGACCCAGTACTTC
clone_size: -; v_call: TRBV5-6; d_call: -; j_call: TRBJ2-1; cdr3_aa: CASSLGGRSYNEQFF; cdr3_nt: TGTGCCAGCAGCTTGGGGGGTCGTTCCTACAATGAGCAGTTCTTC
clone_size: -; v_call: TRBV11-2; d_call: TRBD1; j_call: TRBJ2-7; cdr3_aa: CASSLSGTGRNEQYF; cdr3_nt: TGTGCCAGCAGCTTAAGCGGGACAGGGAGGAACGAGCAGTACTTC
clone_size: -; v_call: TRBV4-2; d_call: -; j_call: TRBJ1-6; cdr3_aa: CASSRQADNSPLHF; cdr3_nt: TGTGCCAGCAGTCGACAGGCGGATAATTCACCCCTCCACTTT
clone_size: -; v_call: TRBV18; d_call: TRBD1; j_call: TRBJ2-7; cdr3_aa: CASSPGGTGSEQYF; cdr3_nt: TGTGCCAGCTCCCCCGGGGGGACAGGGAGCGAGCAGTACTTC
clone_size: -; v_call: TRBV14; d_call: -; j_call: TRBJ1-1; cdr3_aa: CASSPLMNTEAFF; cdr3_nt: TGTGCCAGCAGCCCGTTAATGAACACTGAAGCTTTCTTT
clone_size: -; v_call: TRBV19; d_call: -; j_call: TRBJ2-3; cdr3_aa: CASSIGGTDTQYF; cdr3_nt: TGTGCCAGTAGTATAGGGGGGACAGATACGCAGTATTTT
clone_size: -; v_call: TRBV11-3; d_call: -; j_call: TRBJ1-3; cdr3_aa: CASSQVSALGTTIYF; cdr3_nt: TGTGCCAGCAGCCAAGTATCCGCCCTGGGTACCACCATATATTTT
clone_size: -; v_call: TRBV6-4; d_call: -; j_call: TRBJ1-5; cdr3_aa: CASSEQGGGQPQHF; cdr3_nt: TGTGCCAGCAGTGAGCAGGGCGGTGGACAGCCCCAGCATTTT
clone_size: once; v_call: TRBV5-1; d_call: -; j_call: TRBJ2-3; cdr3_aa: CASSLTGFSGRDTQYF; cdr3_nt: TGCGCCAGCAGCTTGACCGGGTTTAGCGGCAGGGATACGCAGTATTTT
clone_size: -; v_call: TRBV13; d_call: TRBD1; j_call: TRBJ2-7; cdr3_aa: CASSLWGQAYEQYF; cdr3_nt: TGTGCCAGCAGCTTATGGGGACAGGCCTACGAGCAGTACTTC
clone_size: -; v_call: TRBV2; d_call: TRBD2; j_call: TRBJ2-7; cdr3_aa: CASRLRTSGASYEQYF; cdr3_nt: TGTGCCAGCAGGCTCCGGACTAGCGGGGCCTCCTACGAGCAGTACTTC
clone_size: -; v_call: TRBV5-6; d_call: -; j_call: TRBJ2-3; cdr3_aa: CASSANGAWSTDTQYF; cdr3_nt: TGTGCCAGCAGCGCCAACGGGGCTTGGAGCACAGATACGCAGTATTTT
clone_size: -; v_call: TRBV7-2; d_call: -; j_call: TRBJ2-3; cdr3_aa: CASSLRTVVDSDTQYF; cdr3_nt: TGTGCCAGCAGCCTTAGAACGGTCGTAGATTCAGATACGCAGTATTTT
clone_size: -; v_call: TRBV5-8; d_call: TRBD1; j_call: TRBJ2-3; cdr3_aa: CASSFGQGAGDTQYF; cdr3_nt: TGTGCCAGCAGCTTCGGACAGGGGGCGGGAGATACGCAGTATTTT
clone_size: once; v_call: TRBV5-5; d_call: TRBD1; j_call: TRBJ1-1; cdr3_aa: CASSLGWGTGVTEAFF; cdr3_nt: TGTGCCAGCAGCTTGGGGTGGGGGACAGGGGTCACTGAAGCTTTCTTT
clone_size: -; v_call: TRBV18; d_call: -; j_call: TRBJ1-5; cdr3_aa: CASSGTGNQPQHF; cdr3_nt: TGTGCCAGCTCTGGGACGGGCAATCAGCCCCAGCATTTT
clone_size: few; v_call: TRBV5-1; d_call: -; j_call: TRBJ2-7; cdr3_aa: CASSFPGQTYEQYF; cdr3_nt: TGCGCCAGCAGCTTCCCGGGACAAACCTACGAGCAGTACTTC
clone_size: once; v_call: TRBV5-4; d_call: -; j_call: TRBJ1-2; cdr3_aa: CASSLGTVIRNYGYTF; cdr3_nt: TGTGCCAGCAGCTTGGGGACAGTTATACGGAACTATGGCTACACCTTC
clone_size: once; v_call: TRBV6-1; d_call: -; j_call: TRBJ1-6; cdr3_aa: CASSADRSNNSPLHF; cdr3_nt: TGTGCCAGCAGTGCCGACAGAAGTAATAATTCACCCCTCCACTTT
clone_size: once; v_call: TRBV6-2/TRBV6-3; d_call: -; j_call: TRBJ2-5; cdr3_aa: CASSYFGLEGETQYF; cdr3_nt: TGTGCCAGCAGTTACTTTGGCCTCGAGGGGGAGACCCAGTACTTC
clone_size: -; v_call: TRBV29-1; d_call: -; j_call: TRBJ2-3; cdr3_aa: CSVAFLGSTDTQYF; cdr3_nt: TGCAGCGTTGCGTTTCTCGGTAGTACAGATACGCAGTATTTT
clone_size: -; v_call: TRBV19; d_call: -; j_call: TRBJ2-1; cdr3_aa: CATRNRQSNEQFF; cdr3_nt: TGTGCCACACGTAATAGACAGTCAAATGAGCAGTTCTTC
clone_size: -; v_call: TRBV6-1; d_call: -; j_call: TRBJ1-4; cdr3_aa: CASSDLRAVGSEKLFF; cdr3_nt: TGTGCCAGCAGTGACCTCCGGGCCGTAGGGTCCGAAAAACTGTTTTTT
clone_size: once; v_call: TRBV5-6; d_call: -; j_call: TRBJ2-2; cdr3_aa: CASSFGPGGTGELFF; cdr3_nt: TGTGCCAGCAGCTTTGGACCAGGAGGCACCGGGGAGCTGTTTTTT
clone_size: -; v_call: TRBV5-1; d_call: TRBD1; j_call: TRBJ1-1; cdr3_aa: CASSWGTGSTLNTEAFF; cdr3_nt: TGCGCCAGCAGCTGGGGGACAGGCTCCACCTTGAACACTGAAGCTTTCTTT
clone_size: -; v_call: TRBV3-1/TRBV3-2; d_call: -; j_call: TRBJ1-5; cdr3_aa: CASSLQAGSPPQHF; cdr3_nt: TGTGCCAGCAGCCTTCAGGCGGGGTCTCCGCCCCAGCATTTT
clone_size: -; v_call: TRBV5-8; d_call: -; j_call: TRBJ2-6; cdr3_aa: CASSLEGSGANVLTF; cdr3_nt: TGTGCCAGCAGCTTGGAGGGCTCTGGGGCCAACGTCCTGACTTTC
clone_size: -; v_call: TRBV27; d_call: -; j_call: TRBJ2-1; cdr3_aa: CASSPLGSYNEQFF; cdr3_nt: TGTGCCAGCAGTCCCCTCGGCTCCTACAATGAGCAGTTCTTC
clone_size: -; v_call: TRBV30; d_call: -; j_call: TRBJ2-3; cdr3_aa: CAWSSGTSTDTQYF; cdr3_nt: TGTGCCTGGAGTTCCGGGACTAGCACAGATACGCAGTATTTT
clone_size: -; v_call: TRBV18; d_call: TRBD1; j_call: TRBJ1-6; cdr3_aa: CASSPPGQGNSPLHF; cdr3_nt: TGTGCCAGCTCACCACCGGGACAGGGGAATTCACCCCTCCACTTT
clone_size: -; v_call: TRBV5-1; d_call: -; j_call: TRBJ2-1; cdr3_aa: CASSLGGTGLDNEQFF; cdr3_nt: TGCGCCAGCAGCTTGGGAGGGACGGGGTTGGACAATGAGCAGTTCTTC
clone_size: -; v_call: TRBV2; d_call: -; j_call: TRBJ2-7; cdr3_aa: CASSDQGPYEQYF; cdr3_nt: TGTGCCAGCAGTGATCAGGGGCCCTACGAGCAGTACTTC
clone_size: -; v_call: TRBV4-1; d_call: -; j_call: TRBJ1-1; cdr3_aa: CASSQDDETMNTEAFF; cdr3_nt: TGCGCCAGCAGCCAAGACGATGAGACAATGAACACTGAAGCTTTCTTT
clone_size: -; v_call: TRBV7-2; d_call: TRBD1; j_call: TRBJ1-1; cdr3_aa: CASSLDRGLTGEAFF; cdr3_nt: TGTGCCAGCAGCTTAGACAGGGGGCTAACCGGTGAAGCTTTCTTT
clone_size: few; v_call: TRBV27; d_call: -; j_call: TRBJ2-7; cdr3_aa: CASSPVLQAYEQYF; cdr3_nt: TGTGCCAGCAGTCCAGTCTTGCAAGCCTACGAGCAGTACTTC
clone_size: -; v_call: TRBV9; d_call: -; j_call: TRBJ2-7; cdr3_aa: CASSPRSAAYEQYF; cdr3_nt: TGTGCCAGCAGCCCCCGGTCGGCGGCCTACGAGCAGTACTTC
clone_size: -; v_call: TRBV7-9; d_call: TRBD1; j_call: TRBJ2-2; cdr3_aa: CASSTDREYTGELFF; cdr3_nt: TGTGCCAGCAGCACCGACAGGGAATACACCGGGGAGCTGTTTTTT
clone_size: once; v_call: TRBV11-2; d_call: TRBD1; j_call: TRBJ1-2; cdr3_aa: CASRTQGRHSYGYTF; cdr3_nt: TGTGCCAGCAGGACACAGGGGAGACATAGCTATGGCTACACCTTC
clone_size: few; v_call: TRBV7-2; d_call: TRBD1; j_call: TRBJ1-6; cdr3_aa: CASRDQGALNSPLHF; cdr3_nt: TGTGCCAGCAGGGATCAGGGGGCCCTGAATTCACCCCTCCACTTT
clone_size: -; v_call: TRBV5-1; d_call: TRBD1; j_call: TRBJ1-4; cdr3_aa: CASSVTGGATNEKLFF; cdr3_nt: TGCGCCAGCAGCGTAACAGGGGGTGCAACTAATGAAAAACTGTTTTTT
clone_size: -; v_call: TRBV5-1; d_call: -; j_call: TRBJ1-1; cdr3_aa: CASSSGQIMNTEAFF; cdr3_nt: TGCGCCAGCAGCTCTGGACAGATCATGAACACTGAAGCTTTCTTT
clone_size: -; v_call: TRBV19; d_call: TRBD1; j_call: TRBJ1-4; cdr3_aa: CASGQGNEKLFF; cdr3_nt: TGTGCCTCGGGACAGGGTAATGAAAAACTGTTTTTT
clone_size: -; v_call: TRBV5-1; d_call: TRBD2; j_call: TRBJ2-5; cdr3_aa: CASRAGGNSVETQYF; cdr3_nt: TGCGCCAGCAGAGCGGGGGGGAACTCTGTAGAGACCCAGTACTTC
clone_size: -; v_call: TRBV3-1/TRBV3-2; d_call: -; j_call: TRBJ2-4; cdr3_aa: CASSQGRGAKNIQYF; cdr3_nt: TGTGCCAGCAGCCAGGGCCGAGGAGCCAAAAACATTCAGTACTTC
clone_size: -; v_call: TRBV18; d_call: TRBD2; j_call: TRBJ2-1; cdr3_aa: CASSPPSGGALDEQFF; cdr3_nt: TGTGCCAGCTCACCACCAAGCGGGGGGGCCCTGGATGAGCAGTTCTTC
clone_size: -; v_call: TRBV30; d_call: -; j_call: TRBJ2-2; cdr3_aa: CAWSVRGADTGELFF; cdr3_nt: TGTGCCTGGAGTGTAAGAGGGGCCGACACCGGGGAGCTGTTTTTT
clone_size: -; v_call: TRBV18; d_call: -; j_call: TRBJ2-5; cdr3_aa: CASSPQGGETQYF; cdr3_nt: TGTGCCAGCTCACCGCAGGGCGGGGAGACCCAGTACTTC
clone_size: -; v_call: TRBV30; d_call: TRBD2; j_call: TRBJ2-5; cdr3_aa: CAWGGERVVETQYF; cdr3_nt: TGTGCCTGGGGGGGGGAAAGGGTGGTTGAGACCCAGTACTTC
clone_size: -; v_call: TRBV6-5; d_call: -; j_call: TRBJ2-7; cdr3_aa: CASRPGSHPSYEQYF; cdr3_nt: TGTGCCAGCAGGCCAGGCTCTCACCCATCCTACGAGCAGTACTTC
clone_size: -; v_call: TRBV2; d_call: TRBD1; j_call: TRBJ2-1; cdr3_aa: CASSEDRSSYNEQFF; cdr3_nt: TGTGCCAGCAGTGAGGACAGGAGCTCCTACAATGAGCAGTTCTTC
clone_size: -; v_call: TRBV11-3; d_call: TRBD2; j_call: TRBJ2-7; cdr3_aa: CASSLGLAGGPSSYEQYF; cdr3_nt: TGTGCCAGCAGCTTAGGACTAGCGGGGGGACCGAGCTCCTACGAGCAGTACTTC
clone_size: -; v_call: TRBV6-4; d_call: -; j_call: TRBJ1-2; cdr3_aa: CASLGRGVPTYGYTF; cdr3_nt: TGTGCCAGCTTGGGGCGGGGTGTCCCTACCTATGGCTACACCTTC
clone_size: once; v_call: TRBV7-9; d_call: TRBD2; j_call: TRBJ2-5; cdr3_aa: CASSPGTRETQYF; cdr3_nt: TGTGCCAGCAGCCCAGGGACTAGAGAGACCCAGTACTTC
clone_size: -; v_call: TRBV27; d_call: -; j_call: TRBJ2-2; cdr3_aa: CASRGPGRSIAHTGELFF; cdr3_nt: TGTGCCAGCAGGGGACCGGGACGTAGCATAGCCCACACCGGGGAGCTGTTTTTT
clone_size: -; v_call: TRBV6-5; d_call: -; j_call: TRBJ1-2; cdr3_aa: CASSSRQFYGYTF; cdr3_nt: TGTGCCAGCAGCTCCCGACAGTTCTATGGCTACACCTTC
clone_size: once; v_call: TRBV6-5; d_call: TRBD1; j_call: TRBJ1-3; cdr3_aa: CASSLDRGSGNTIYF; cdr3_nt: TGTGCCAGCAGTTTGGACAGGGGGTCTGGAAACACCATATATTTT
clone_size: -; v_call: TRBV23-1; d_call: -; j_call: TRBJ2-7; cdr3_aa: CAKRQRETYEQYF; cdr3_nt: TGCGCAAAGAGGCAGAGGGAAACCTACGAGCAGTACTTC
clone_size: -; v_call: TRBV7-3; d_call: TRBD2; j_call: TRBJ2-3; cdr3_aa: CASSPSGGYTDTQYF; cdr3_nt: TGTGCCAGCAGCCCTAGCGGGGGATATACAGATACGCAGTATTTT